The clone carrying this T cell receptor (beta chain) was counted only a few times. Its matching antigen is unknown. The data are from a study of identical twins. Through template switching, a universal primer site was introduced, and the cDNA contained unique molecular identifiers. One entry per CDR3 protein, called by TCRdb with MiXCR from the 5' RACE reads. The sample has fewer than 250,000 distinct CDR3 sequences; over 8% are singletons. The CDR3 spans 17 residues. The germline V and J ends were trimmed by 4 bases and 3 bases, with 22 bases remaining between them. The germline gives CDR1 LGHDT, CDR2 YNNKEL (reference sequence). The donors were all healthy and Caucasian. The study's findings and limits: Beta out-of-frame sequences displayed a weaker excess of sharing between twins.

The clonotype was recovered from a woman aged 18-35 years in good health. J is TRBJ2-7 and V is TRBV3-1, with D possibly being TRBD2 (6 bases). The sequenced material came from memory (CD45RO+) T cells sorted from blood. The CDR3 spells CASSPRAGVAASYEQYF. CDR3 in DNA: TGTGCCAGCAGCCCACGGGCTGGAGTAGCGGCCAGCTACGAGCAGTACTTC.